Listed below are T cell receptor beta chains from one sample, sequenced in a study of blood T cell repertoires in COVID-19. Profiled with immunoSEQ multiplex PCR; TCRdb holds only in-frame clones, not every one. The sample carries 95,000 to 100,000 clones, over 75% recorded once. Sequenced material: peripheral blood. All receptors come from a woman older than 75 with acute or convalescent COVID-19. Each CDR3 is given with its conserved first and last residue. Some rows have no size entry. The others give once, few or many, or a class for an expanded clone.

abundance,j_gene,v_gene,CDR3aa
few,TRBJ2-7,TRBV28,CASREGTSGSYEQYF
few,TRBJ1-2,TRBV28,CASSRQNYGYTF
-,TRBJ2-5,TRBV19,CASSTRGQGGAKETQYF
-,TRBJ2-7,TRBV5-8,CASSLFNSPRYF
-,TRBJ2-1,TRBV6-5,CASSPQGYNEQFF
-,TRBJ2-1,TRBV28,CASRRLNEQFF
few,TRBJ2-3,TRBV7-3,CASSLTSGGGTSTDTQYF
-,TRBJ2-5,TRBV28,CASSYRETQYF
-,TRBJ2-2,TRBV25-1,CASSEFRTGELFF
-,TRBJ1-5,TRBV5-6,CASSLNPGNNQPQHF
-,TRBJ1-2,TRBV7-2,CASSLSSNTVDGYTF
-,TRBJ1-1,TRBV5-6,CASSLTGQLNTEAFF
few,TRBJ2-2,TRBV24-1,CATSHEITGELFF
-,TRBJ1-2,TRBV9,CASGMARGYGYTF
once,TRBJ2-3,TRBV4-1,CASSQGAGVSTDTQYF
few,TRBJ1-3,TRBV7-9,CASSLMGTAGNTIYF
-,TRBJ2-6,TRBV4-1,CASSLRPEGPSGANVLTF
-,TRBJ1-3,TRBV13,CASSQGAREGNTIYF
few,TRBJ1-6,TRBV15,CATSSSANSPLHF
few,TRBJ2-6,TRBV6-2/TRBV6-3,CASSYLMQGSSGANVLTF
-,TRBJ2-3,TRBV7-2,CASSLVTSVDTQYF
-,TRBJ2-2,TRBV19,CASRGQRDPNTGELFF
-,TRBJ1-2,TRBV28,CASSPTTVYGYTF
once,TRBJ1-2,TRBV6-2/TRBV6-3,CASSPGGFRGYTF